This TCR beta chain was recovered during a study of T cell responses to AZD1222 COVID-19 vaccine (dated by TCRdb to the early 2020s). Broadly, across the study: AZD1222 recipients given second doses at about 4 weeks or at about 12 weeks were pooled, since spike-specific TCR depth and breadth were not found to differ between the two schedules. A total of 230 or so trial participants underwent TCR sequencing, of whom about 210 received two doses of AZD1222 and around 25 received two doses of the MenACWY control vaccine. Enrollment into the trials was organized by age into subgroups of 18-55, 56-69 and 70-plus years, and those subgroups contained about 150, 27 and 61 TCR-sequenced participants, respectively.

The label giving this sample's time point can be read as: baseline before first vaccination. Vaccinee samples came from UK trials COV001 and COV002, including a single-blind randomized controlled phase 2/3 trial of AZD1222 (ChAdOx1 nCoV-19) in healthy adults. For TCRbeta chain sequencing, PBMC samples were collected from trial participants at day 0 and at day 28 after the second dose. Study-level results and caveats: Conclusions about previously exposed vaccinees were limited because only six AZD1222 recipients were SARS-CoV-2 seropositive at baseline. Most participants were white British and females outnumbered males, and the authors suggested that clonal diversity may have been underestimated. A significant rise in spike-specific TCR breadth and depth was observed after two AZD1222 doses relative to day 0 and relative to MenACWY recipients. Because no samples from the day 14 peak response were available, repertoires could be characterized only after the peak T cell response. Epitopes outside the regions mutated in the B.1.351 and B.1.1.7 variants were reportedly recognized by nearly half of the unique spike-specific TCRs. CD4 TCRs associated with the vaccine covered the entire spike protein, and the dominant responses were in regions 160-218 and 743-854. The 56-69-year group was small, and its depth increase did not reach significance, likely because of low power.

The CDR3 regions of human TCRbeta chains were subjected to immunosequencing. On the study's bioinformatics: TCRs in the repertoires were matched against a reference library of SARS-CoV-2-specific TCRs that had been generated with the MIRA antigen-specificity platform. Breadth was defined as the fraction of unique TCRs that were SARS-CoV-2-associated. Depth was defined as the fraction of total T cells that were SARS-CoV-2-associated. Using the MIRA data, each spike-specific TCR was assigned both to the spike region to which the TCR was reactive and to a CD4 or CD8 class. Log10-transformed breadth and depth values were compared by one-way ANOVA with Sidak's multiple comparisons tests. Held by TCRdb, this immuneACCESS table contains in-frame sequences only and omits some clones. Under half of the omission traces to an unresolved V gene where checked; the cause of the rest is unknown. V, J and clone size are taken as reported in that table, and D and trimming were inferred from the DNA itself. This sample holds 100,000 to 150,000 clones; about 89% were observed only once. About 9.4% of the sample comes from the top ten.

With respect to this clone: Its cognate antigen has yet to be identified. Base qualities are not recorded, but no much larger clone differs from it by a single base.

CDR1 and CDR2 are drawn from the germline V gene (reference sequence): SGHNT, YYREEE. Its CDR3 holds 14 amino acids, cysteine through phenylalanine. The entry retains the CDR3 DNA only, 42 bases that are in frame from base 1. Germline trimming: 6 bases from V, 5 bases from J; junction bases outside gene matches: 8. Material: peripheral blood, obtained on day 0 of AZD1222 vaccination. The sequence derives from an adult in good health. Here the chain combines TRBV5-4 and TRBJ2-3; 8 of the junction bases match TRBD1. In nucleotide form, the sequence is TGTGCCAGCACTCAGGGGGCTGGGGTAGATACGCAGTATTTT. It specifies CASTQGAGVDTQYF. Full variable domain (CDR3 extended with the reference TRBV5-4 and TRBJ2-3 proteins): ETGVTQSPTHLIKTRGQQVTLRCSSQSGHNTVSWYQQALGQGPQFIFQYYREEENGRGNFPPRFSGLQFPNYSSELNVNALELDDSALYLCASTQGAGVDTQYFGPGTRLTVL.